This T cell receptor beta chain is from a study of blood T cell repertoires in COVID-19. Using immunoSEQ multiplex PCR, the repertoire was profiled, and TCRdb retains in-frame clones only, with some absent. The profile shows around 160,000 clones, around four fifths of them singletons. The CDR3 contains 13 residues. Unmatched junction bases numbered 5, after V lost 6 bases and J lost 7 bases. Sample: peripheral blood. This clonotype originated in a human donor in a cohort sampled during active COVID-19. This sequence joins TRBV12-3 or TRBV12-4 and TRBJ1-2; 10 nucleotides line up with TRBD1. CDR3 bases: TGTGCCAGCAGAGCCGACAGGGGGCCTGGCTACACCTTC. Translated, it gives CASRADRGPGYTF.